The 31 T cell receptor beta chains reported below all come from one sample, sequenced in a study of tumor and adjacent non-tumor tissue in lung cancer. RNA was extracted from bulk tissue without any cell sorting. Distant lung tissue was collected more than 3 cm away from the tumor edge. The library came from three nested PCR rounds adapted from ARM-PCR protocols. TCRdb redid the calling of the multiplex PCR reads with MiXCR, one entry per CDR3 protein. The sample yields approximately 80,000 distinct CDR3 sequences, 80% to 90% seen once. Specimen: distant non-tumor lung tissue. These receptors all come from a man aged 60 to 69 with non-small cell lung cancer.

Regarding this clonotype: Without the conserved terminal phenylalanine or tryptophan, this CDR3 likely stems from a read error. V is TRBV20-1 and J is TRBJ1-1; D is unclear. The CDR3 covers 13 residues. Germline loops: CDR1 DFQATT, CDR2 SNEGSKA (reference sequence). The CDR3 here is CSARSRQRIEAFL. The CDR3 nucleotides are TGTAGTGCTAGATCACGTCAGAGGATTGAAGCTTTCCTT.

A remark on this clonotype: Since a much larger clone is just one base distant, this may be a read error. This chain joins TRBV4-3 and TRBJ1-2, with TRBD1 matching over 7 bases. CDR1 and CDR2 from the germline V gene are LGHNA and YSLEER. The CDR3 is 15 residues long. CDR3 nucleotides: TGCGCCAGCATCCAAGATTATATAGGGGGCCTTGGCTACACCTTC. This sequence encodes CASIQDYIGGLGYTF.

J is TRBJ2-3 and V is TRBV6-1; TRBD2 agrees at 7 bases. The V gene end was trimmed by 1 base and the J gene end by 5 bases; junction bases not matched to a gene: 9. The CDR3 runs to 16 residues. The germline CDR1 and CDR2 sequences are MNHNS and SASEGT. Written as DNA, the CDR3 is TGTGCCAGCAGTGAAGTAATTAGCGGGTGGAGAGATACGCAGTATTTT. Amino acid sequence: CASSEVISGWRDTQYF.

This chain uses TRBV29-1 with TRBJ2-3; possibly TRBD2 for D (6 bases). V lost 7 bases and J 3 bases, leaving 20 bases between the germline ends. From germline, CDR1 is SQVTM and CDR2 ANQGSEA. CDR3 size: 15 residues. CDR3 protein: CSAIREPTRTDTQYF. The CDR3 region has the DNA TGCAGCGCGATTCGGGAGCCAACCAGGACAGATACGCAGTATTTT.

This clonotype rates as medium-sized. This sequence joins TRBV20-1 and TRBJ1-4; no clear D gene. The ends were cut back, 4 bases at V and 3 bases at J, with 6 bases in the middle. Germline V gene lookup returns CDR1 DFQATT and CDR2 SNEGSKA (reference sequence). The CDR3 is made up of 12 amino acids. CDR3 sequence (DNA): TGCAGTGCTAAGGGTGCTAATGAAAAACTGTTTTTT. Translating it yields CSAKGANEKLFF.

The V and J genes are TRBV5-6 and TRBJ2-4; unclear D gene. Trimming took 5 bases from V and 0 from J, leaving 15 bases between them. Germline assignment: CDR1 SGHDT and CDR2 YYEEEE. The CDR3 loop spans 16 amino acids. CDR3 in DNA: TGTGCCAGCAGTTTTAGGACGGCCATAGCCAAAAACATTCAGTACTTC. Translating gives CASSFRTAIAKNIQYF.

The CDR3 sequence: CASSLGGRRDNIQYF. DNA for the CDR3: TGTGCCAGCAGCTTAGGGGGGAGGCGAGACAACATTCAGTACTTC. The chain is built from TRBV11-3 and TRBJ2-4; D is perhaps TRBD2 (6 bases). V gave up 1 base and J gave up 7 bases, with 14 bases separating them. This CDR3 spans 15 amino acids. Germline V gene data show CDR1 as SGHNT and CDR2 as YENEEA.

This sequence joins TRBV14 and TRBJ1-4; D remains ambiguous. The CDR3 runs 13 residues. The V end was cut by 4 bases, the J end by 8 bases, with 11 bases between. Germline CDR1 SGHDN, CDR2 FVKESK. The DNA for the CDR3 is TGTGCCAGCAGCCCTAGAAACGGAGAAAAACTGTTTTTT. As protein: CASSPRNGEKLFF.

Concerning this clonotype itself: Mismatch with germline at one junction end may stem from a read error. Here the CDR3 DNA reads TGTGCCACCAGTCAACAGGGAGGCAATCAACCCCAGCATTTT. This gives the protein CATSQQGGNQPQHF. This rearrangement joins TRBV6-5 to TRBJ1-5; D might be TRBD1 (6 bases). The CDR3 runs 14 residues. Germline lookup yields CDR1 MNHEY and CDR2 SVGAGI.

As to this clonotype: Germline and junction disagree at one end, which may indicate a read error. The chain is built from TRBV5-1 and TRBJ2-5; TRBD2 is a possible D gene (5 bases). From germline, CDR1 is SGHRS and CDR2 YFSETQ. The CDR3 loop spans 12 amino acids. The CDR3 DNA reads TGCACCAGCAGTATGAGGGTCGGGACCCAGTACTTC. Translated, it gives CTSSMRVGTQYF.

A note on this clonotype: One end of the junction varies from germline; a read error may be responsible. This rearrangement joins TRBV6-2 or TRBV6-3 to TRBJ2-2; a weak D match, TRBD2 (5 bases). The CDR3 is 13 amino acids. Germline CDR1 MNHEY, CDR2 SVGEGT. CDR3 sequence (DNA): TGTGCCAGCAGAGCGGTAAATATCGGGCAGCTGTTTTTT. Its protein is CASRAVNIGQLFF.

About this clonotype itself: The CDR3 end shows no conserved phenylalanine or tryptophan, and so a read error is likely. The chain has TRBV5-6 and TRBJ1-1; D is possibly TRBD1 (6 bases). The CDR3 runs 15 residues. Per the germline V gene, CDR1 is SGHDT and CDR2 is YYEEEE. V lost 4 bases to trimming and J lost 1 base, with 14 bases between them. The DNA for the CDR3 is TGTGCCAGCAGCCCGACGGACAGAACGAACACTGAAGCTTTCTTA. Its protein is CASSPTDRTNTEAFL.

As for this clonotype: Germline and junction disagree at one end, which may indicate a read error. The rearrangement uses TRBV11-3 and TRBJ1-3; D gene uncertain. The V gene's germline CDR1 is SGHNT and CDR2 YENEEA. The CDR3 contains 12 residues. CDR3 nucleotides: TGTACCAGCAGCTCTGGAGCAAACACCATATATTTT. Translated, it gives CTSSSGANTIYF.

Points on this clonotype: Germline is not matched at one junction end, which may reflect a read error. The gene calls are TRBV5-1 and TRBJ2-3; 7 nucleotides agree with TRBD2. The CDR3 sequence is 14 residues long. Germline V gives CDR1 SGHRS, CDR2 YFSETQ. CDR3 amino acids: CTSSSSDGGDTQYF. The CDR3 DNA reads as TGCACCAGCAGCTCCTCGGACGGGGGGGATACGCAGTATTTT.

A word on this clonotype: Germline and junction disagree at one end, which may indicate a read error. The rearrangement joins TRBV6-2 or TRBV6-3 to TRBJ2-1, with TRBD2 identical over 9 bases. The CDR3 consists of 16 residues. From germline, CDR1 is MNHEY and CDR2 SVGEGT. CDR3 sequence reads: CAGRWTSASSYNEQFF. In nucleotides, the CDR3 is TGTGCCGGCAGATGGACTAGCGCCAGCTCATACAATGAGCAGTTCTTC.

The rearrangement links TRBV5-4 to TRBJ1-6; TRBD1 matches 12 bases. Germline CDR1 reads SGHNT; CDR2 reads YYREEE (reference sequence). The CDR3 has 16 residues. Trimming cost V 6 bases and J 5 bases; bases outside gene matches: 6. Here the CDR3 reads CASNQGQGANNSPLHF. The CDR3 DNA is TGTGCCAGCAACCAGGGACAGGGGGCGAATAATTCACCCCTCCACTTT.

Notes on this clonotype: One end of the junction does not line up with germline, which may come from a read error. The chain couples TRBV11-1 to TRBJ2-5; D possibly corresponds to TRBD1 (6 bases). CDR3 length: 15 amino acids. In germline, CDR1 is SGHAT, CDR2 FQDESV (reference sequence). CDR3 sequence: CTSSLNGQKQETQYF. The CDR3 region has the DNA TGTACCAGCAGCTTAAACGGACAGAAGCAAGAGACCCAGTACTTC.

V and J are TRBV11-2 and TRBJ2-7; TRBD1 might be the D (6 bases). Trimming removed 4 bases from V and 10 bases from J, with 26 bases in between. Germline V gene sequence: CDR1 SGHAT, CDR2 FQNNGV. The CDR3 is made up of 16 amino acids. The CDR3 here is CASSSRTAGSVYSQYF. For the CDR3, the DNA is TGTGCCAGCAGCTCGAGGACAGCAGGGAGTGTCTACAGTCAGTACTTC.

The gene calls are TRBV6-5 and TRBJ2-5, with D tentatively TRBD1 (7 bases). In germline, CDR1 is MNHEY, CDR2 SVGAGI. The length of the CDR3 is 16 residues. The V gene lost 0 bases and the J gene lost 4 bases, with 15 bases spanning the gap. Here the CDR3 DNA reads TGTGCCAGCAGTTACTCGATCAGTCAGGGGGGAGAGACCCAGTACTTC. This sequence encodes CASSYSISQGGETQYF.

Note on this clonotype: At one end the junction does not follow the germline gene, possibly because of a read error. The chain recombines TRBV12-5 with TRBJ1-2; the match to TRBD1 covers 9 bases. The length of the CDR3 is 16 residues. Germline-derived CDR1 and CDR2 are LGHNT and FRNRAP. As DNA, the CDR3 is TGTGCTAGTGGCCTGACAGGGGGAAGATTATACTATGGCTACAACTTC. This encodes CASGLTGGRLYYGYNF. Full variable domain (missing parts from reference TRBV12-5 and TRBJ1-2): DARVTQTPRHKVTEMGQEVTMRCQPILGHNTVFWYRQTMMQGLELLAYFRNRAPLDDSGMPKDRFSAEMPDATLATLKIQPSEPRDSAVYFCASGLTGGRLYYGYNFGSGTRLTVV.

This clonotype was counted many times. The chain recombines TRBV4-3 with TRBJ2-1, with D perhaps given as TRBD1 or TRBD2 (5 bases each). CDR1 and CDR2 from the germline V gene are LGHNA and YSLEER. The V end was cut by 0 bases, the J end by 15 bases, with 21 bases between. The CDR3 contains 15 residues. The CDR3 protein is CASSQDLGLALGRFF. CDR3 DNA sequence: TGCGCCAGCAGCCAAGACTTGGGGCTAGCCCTAGGGCGGTTCTTC.

The CDR3 spells CASSTGLAGGKTQYF. The CDR3 DNA sequence: TGTGCCAGTAGCACCGGACTAGCGGGGGGGAAGACCCAGTACTTC. The chain couples TRBV11-3 to TRBJ2-5, with TRBD2 matching over 15 bases. Trimming took 9 bases from V and 6 from J; bases not matched to a gene: 8. The CDR3 has 15 amino acids. Germline V CDR1 and CDR2: SGHNT, YENEEA.

This chain uses TRBV2 with TRBJ1-2, with TRBD1 matching 7 bases. Trimming at V came to 5 bases and at J to 6 bases, leaving 3 bases not matched to a gene. Germline CDR1 is SNHLY and CDR2 is FYNNEI. The CDR3 is 12 residues long. The CDR3 DNA reads as TGTGCCAGCAGTAGGGACAGCGATGGCTACACCTTC. This translates into CASSRDSDGYTF. Using reference TRBV2 and TRBJ1-2 for the parts outside the CDR3, the full variable domain is EPEVTQTPSHQVTQMGQEVILRCVPISNHLYFYWYRQILGQKVEFLVSFYNNEISEKSEIFDDQFSVERPDGSNFTLKIRSTKLEDSAMYFCASSRDSDGYTFGSGTRLTVV.

In the case of this clonotype: As the CDR3 is not closed by the conserved phenylalanine or tryptophan, this likely results from a read error. The DNA is omitted, as the CDR3 cannot be located on it reliably, and the CDR3 follows TCRdb's listing. The rearrangement joins TRBV5-1 to TRBJ2-1; TRBD2, the table's D call, lacks a check against the DNA. CDR1 and CDR2 (germline): SGHRS, YFSETQ. The CDR3 length equals 14 residues, ends included. CDR3 in amino acids: CASSPSGSYNEQLL.

Note on this clonotype: The junction and the germline gene differ at one end; a read error may be behind it. The gene calls are TRBV11-3 and TRBJ1-1; no clear D gene. Germline assignment: CDR1 SGHNT and CDR2 YENEEA. There are 14 residues in the CDR3. The CDR3 region is CARNSHGRQTEAIF. CDR3 sequence (DNA): TGTGCCAGGAACTCGCACGGACGGCAGACTGAAGCTATCTTT.

There are many counts of this clonotype. The J gene is TRBJ1-2, the V gene TRBV28; perhaps TRBD1 as D (5 bases). Trimming pared 8 bases from V and 5 bases from J, leaving 24 bases between. Germline-derived CDR1 and CDR2 are MDHEN and SYDVKM. There are 16 residues in the CDR3. Written as DNA, the CDR3 is TGTGCCAGCTTTAGTTCCGGGACTGCGGTGGATTATGGCTACACCTTC. Encoded protein: CASFSSGTAVDYGYTF.

The genes are TRBV6-1 and TRBJ2-1; TRBD2 matches 8 bases. The CDR3 runs 15 residues. Germline V gives CDR1 MNHNS, CDR2 SASEGT. The CDR3 nucleotides read TGTGTCACCCGACCCCCGGGACTAGGTAGGGATGAGCAGTTCTTC. Encoded protein: CVTRPPGLGRDEQFF.

CDR3 nucleotides: TGTGCCAGCCATATCTCTGGGGCCAACGTCCTGACTTTC. The encoded protein is CASHISGANVLTF. This chain joins TRBV11-2 and TRBJ2-6; D uncertain. The V gene's germline CDR1 is SGHAT and CDR2 FQNNGV. V lost 8 bases and J lost 0, with 5 bases in between. The CDR3 runs 13 residues.

With respect to this clonotype: A read error may account for a junction end that differs from germline. This sequence joins TRBV11-3 and TRBJ2-2, with 7 bases aligning to TRBD2. The CDR3 has 18 amino acids. Germline CDR1 reads SGHNT; CDR2 reads YENEEA. The CDR3 protein is CAGSSRGAGRYRDGELFF. The CDR3 nucleotides read TGTGCCGGCAGCTCCCGGGGAGCGGGAAGATACAGAGACGGGGAGCTGTTTTTT.

The chain is built from TRBV20-1 and TRBJ2-3, with a tentative D call TRBD2 (6 bases). The CDR3 contains 15 residues. V was cut by 7 bases and J by 0 bases, with 17 bases left in between. CDR1 is DFQATT, CDR2 SNEGSKA, per germline (reference sequence). CDR3 region: CSVVSRDSSTDTQYF. The CDR3 nucleotides are TGCAGTGTTGTGTCGCGGGACTCAAGCACAGATACGCAGTATTTT.

As concerns this clonotype: The CDR3 end shows no conserved phenylalanine or tryptophan, and so a read error is likely. CDR3 loop: CVSSKTDREETQYL. The CDR3 DNA reads TGTGTCAGCAGCAAAACGGACAGGGAAGAGACCCAGTACCTT. The chain joins TRBV11-3 to TRBJ2-5, with 8 bases lining up with TRBD1. The V gene's germline CDR1 is SGHNT and CDR2 YENEEA. The CDR3 runs 14 residues.